The rows below give T cell receptor beta chains drawn from one sample of a study of OX40 agonist ivuxolimab in advanced cancers. The protocol was immunoSEQ multiplex PCR, while the TCRdb copy is restricted to in-frame clones and leaves out a portion. Of around 74,000 clones in the sample, roughly 85% were seen once. Source: CD4+ or CD8+ T cells sorted from blood, taken in a trial of the OX40 agonist ivuxolimab. The receptors come from an adult with an advanced solid tumor such as melanoma, head and neck, liver or kidney cancer. CDR3s include the opening cysteine and the closing phenylalanine or tryptophan. Fields, in order: CDR3 protein, CDR3 DNA, V gene, D gene, J gene, clone size. A D gene is named only where the DNA matches it firmly. Clone sizes are given selectively: once, few, many, or a class where the clone is expanded.

cdr3_aa: CATLGQRQETQYF
cdr3_nt: TGTGCCACTCTAGGCCAACGACAAGAGACCCAGTACTTC
v_call: TRBV2
d_call: -
j_call: TRBJ2-5
clone_size: once

cdr3_aa: CASSTPGQGYEQYF
cdr3_nt: TGTGCCAGCAGTACCCCGGGACAGGGCTACGAGCAGTACTTC
v_call: TRBV6-5
d_call: TRBD1
j_call: TRBJ2-7
clone_size: -

cdr3_aa: CASSQHLDSYGYTF
cdr3_nt: TGTGCCAGCAGCCAACACCTGGACAGCTATGGCTACACCTTC
v_call: TRBV4-2
d_call: -
j_call: TRBJ1-2
clone_size: -

cdr3_aa: CASSPTGFGKLFF
cdr3_nt: TGTGCCAGCAGCCCTACGGGGTTCGGAAAACTGTTTTTT
v_call: TRBV7-2
d_call: -
j_call: TRBJ1-4
clone_size: -

cdr3_aa: CASRGTRVRYEQYF
cdr3_nt: TGTGCCAGCAGAGGGACCCGGGTGAGATACGAGCAGTACTTC
v_call: TRBV6-1
d_call: -
j_call: TRBJ2-7
clone_size: -

cdr3_aa: CASSTGQTTNEKLFF
cdr3_nt: TGTGCCAGCAGCACAGGACAGACAACTAATGAAAAACTGTTTTTT
v_call: TRBV11-2
d_call: -
j_call: TRBJ1-4
clone_size: -

cdr3_aa: CASSLAGNTGELFF
cdr3_nt: TGTGCCAGCAGCTTAGCAGGGAACACCGGGGAGCTGTTTTTT
v_call: TRBV7-9
d_call: -
j_call: TRBJ2-2
clone_size: -

cdr3_aa: CASRVGETSLSQYF
cdr3_nt: TGTGCCAGTAGGGTGGGGGAAACCTCACTTTCGCAGTATTTT
v_call: TRBV19
d_call: -
j_call: TRBJ2-3
clone_size: -

cdr3_aa: CASSSGVQQPQHF
cdr3_nt: TGTGCCAGCAGCTCCGGCGTCCAGCAGCCCCAGCATTTT
v_call: TRBV7-2
d_call: -
j_call: TRBJ1-5
clone_size: -

cdr3_aa: CASSPDLAEAFF
cdr3_nt: TGTGCCAGCTCACCAGATTTGGCTGAAGCTTTCTTT
v_call: TRBV18
d_call: -
j_call: TRBJ1-1
clone_size: -

cdr3_aa: CATLTGLSSGNTIYF
cdr3_nt: TGTGCCACCCTGACAGGTTTGAGCTCTGGAAACACCATATATTTT
v_call: TRBV19
d_call: -
j_call: TRBJ1-3
clone_size: -

cdr3_aa: CASSPRGGESNQPQHF
cdr3_nt: TGTGCCAGCAGCCCCCGGGGGGGGGAAAGCAATCAGCCCCAGCATTTT
v_call: TRBV2
d_call: -
j_call: TRBJ1-5
clone_size: -

cdr3_aa: CASRPRTSGDYYNEQFF
cdr3_nt: TGTGCCAGCAGGCCGCGGACTAGCGGGGACTACTACAATGAGCAGTTCTTC
v_call: TRBV7-8
d_call: TRBD2
j_call: TRBJ2-1
clone_size: once